The clone carrying this T cell receptor beta chain was picked up many times. The antigen is not known. From RNA transcripts, TCR beta CDR3 regions were amplified. HTBI primers were used for first-round RT-PCR of the TCR CDR3. TCRdb redid the calling of the multiplex PCR reads with MiXCR, one entry per CDR3 protein. The sample has 450,000 to 650,000 distinct CDR3 sequences, less than 25% seen once. The record originates from a study of T cells in Graves' hyperthyroidism and ophthalmopathy. The V end lost 2 bases, the J end lost 2 bases, and 9 bases lay between the germline ends. CDR3 length: 14 amino acids. Germline assignment: CDR1 SGHVS and CDR2 FQNEAQ. Points from the study as a whole: Blood also held most thyroid clonotypes expanded beyond 0.001. A 13 V-J signature model discriminated ophthalmopathy versus stable hyperthyroidism.

Source material: blood. The receptor comes from a young man with Graves' hyperthyroidism. This rearrangement joins TRBV7-8 to TRBJ1-2; D call uncertain. The CDR3 here is CASSLSGGNYGYTF. CDR3 in DNA: TGTGCCAGCAGCTTATCGGGAGGGAACTATGGCTACACCTTC. The full variable domain, rest sourced from reference TRBV7-8 and TRBJ1-2, is GAGVSQSPRYKVAKRGQDVALRCDPISGHVSLFWYQQALGQGPEFLTYFQNEAQLDKSGLPSDRFFAERPEGSVSTLKIQRTQQEDSAVYLCASSLSGGNYGYTFGSGTRLTVV.